The rows below give T cell receptor beta chains drawn from one sample of a study of T cells after yellow fever vaccination. TCRdb recomputed calls from the 5' RACE reads with MiXCR, one row per CDR3 protein. The sample has 250,000 or so distinct CDR3 sequences, more than 3.5% seen once. Sequencing used PBMCs, obtained 15 days after the yellow fever booster vaccination. Source of these receptors: a man aged 18 to 29 who received the YFV17D yellow fever vaccine. CDR3s include the opening cysteine and the closing phenylalanine or tryptophan. D genes are given only for firm matches. For some rows the clone size is stated as once, few or many, or as a class when expanded; others skip it.

size	V	D	J	DNA	CDR3
NA	TRBV30	NA	TRBJ2-7	TGTGCCTGGAGTAAGTGGGGGCCCTACGAGCAGTACTTC	CAWSKWGPYEQYF
many	TRBV3-1	TRBD2	TRBJ2-5	TGTGCCAGCAGCCAGGGACTAACTAGTAGACAAGAGACCCAGTACTTC	CASSQGLTSRQETQYF
many	TRBV20-1	NA	TRBJ1-1	TGCAGTGCGCCGACAGAAATGAACACTGAAGCTTTCTTT	CSAPTEMNTEAFF
many	TRBV5-1	NA	TRBJ2-2	TGCGCCAGCAGCTTGACAACAGGGAGTATCGGGGAGCTGTTTTTT	CASSLTTGSIGELFF
many	TRBV6-6	NA	TRBJ2-5	TGTGCCAGCAGTCCGACCGCCGAGCGGGAGACCCAGTACTTC	CASSPTAERETQYF
few	TRBV6-2/TRBV6-3	NA	TRBJ1-6	TGTGCCAGCAGTTACTCGAATTGGTCACCCCTCCACTTT	CASSYSNWSPLHF
many	TRBV12-3/TRBV12-4	NA	TRBJ1-6	TGTGCCAGCAGTTTGGACTATTCACCCCTCCACTTT	CASSLDYSPLHF
many	TRBV7-8	NA	TRBJ2-5	TGTGCCAGCAGCCTCCAGGACTCTTGGCAAGAGACCCAGTACTTC	CASSLQDSWQETQYF
many	TRBV9	NA	TRBJ1-2	TGTGCCAGCAGCATTACGGTGGGGGCTCCGAGCTATGGCTACACCTTC	CASSITVGAPSYGYTF
many	TRBV4-2	NA	TRBJ2-7	TGTGCCAGCAGCCAAGATTTAGGACCGGGACCCTACTACGAGCAGTACTTC	CASSQDLGPGPYYEQYF
NA	TRBV5-4	NA	TRBJ2-5	TGTGCCAGCAGCCACCGTGGCGGGGCTCAAGAGACCCAGTACTTC	CASSHRGGAQETQYF
many	TRBV29-1	NA	TRBJ2-1	TGCAGCGTAGGGGGGGTTCAATCCTACAATGAGCAGTTCTTC	CSVGGVQSYNEQFF
many	TRBV20-1	NA	TRBJ1-2	TGCAGTGCTAGAGATCGGCTGAGCTATGGCTACACCTTC	CSARDRLSYGYTF
many	TRBV7-2	NA	TRBJ1-1	TGTGCCAGCAGCCAAAACAGGGAAGGTACGGACACTGAAGCTTTCTTT	CASSQNREGTDTEAFF
NA	TRBV2	NA	TRBJ2-3	TGTGCCAGCAGGGTGGGCAGCACAGATACGCAGTATTTT	CASRVGSTDTQYF
many	TRBV4-3	NA	TRBJ1-6	TGCGCCAGCAGCCAAGCTCGGGCGCTCTATAATTCACCCCTCCACTTT	CASSQARALYNSPLHF
NA	TRBV10-1	NA	TRBJ2-2	TGCGCCAGCAGTGAGTCCCTCGGTAGCGCGAACACCGGGGAGCTGTTTTTT	CASSESLGSANTGELFF
NA	TRBV3-1	TRBD1	TRBJ1-4	TGTGCCAGCAGCCACAGGGACAGTGAAAAACTGTTTTTT	CASSHRDSEKLFF
NA	TRBV12-3/TRBV12-4	NA	TRBJ1-1	TGTGCCAGCATCCCAACCGGGGCCAGGGGTGCTTTCTTT	CASIPTGARGAFF
many	TRBV12-3/TRBV12-4	TRBD1	TRBJ2-1	TGTGCCAGCAGTTCTCTAGTTGGGACAGATTACAATGAGCAGTTCTTC	CASSSLVGTDYNEQFF
few	TRBV18	TRBD1	TRBJ1-2	TGTGCCAGCTCACCACCCGGGACAGTCCCTTATGGCTACACCTTC	CASSPPGTVPYGYTF
many	TRBV29-1	NA	TRBJ1-2	TGCAGCGTTGAAAGGGCGGGGGCCCCCTATGGCTACACCTTC	CSVERAGAPYGYTF
many	TRBV5-1	NA	TRBJ2-5	TGCGCCAGCAGCTTGGGGGGCGGGCAAGAGACCCAGTACTTC	CASSLGGGQETQYF
many	TRBV20-1	NA	TRBJ1-6	TGCAGTGCTAGAGCCCCCCCCTCCAGCTCCTATAATTCACCCCTCCACTTT	CSARAPPSSSYNSPLHF
few	TRBV15	NA	TRBJ1-4	TGTGCCACCAGCAGAGATAAACGGACCGGGGAAAAACTGTTTTTT	CATSRDKRTGEKLFF
many	TRBV6-1	TRBD2	TRBJ2-1	TGTGCCCTCCAGATCGGGGGGGGATACAATGAGCAGTTCTTC	CALQIGGGYNEQFF
many	TRBV20-1	NA	TRBJ2-3	TGCAGTGCCAAAGCAGATACGCAGTATTTT	CSAKADTQYF
many	TRBV12-3/TRBV12-4	NA	TRBJ1-1	TGTGCCAGCAGTTTCGCAGGAGGGACTGAAGCTTTCTTT	CASSFAGGTEAFF
many	TRBV5-6	TRBD1	TRBJ1-6	TGTGCCAGCAGCCCCTACAGGGGGCGGTCCTATAATTCACCCCTCCACTTT	CASSPYRGRSYNSPLHF
many	TRBV10-3	TRBD1	TRBJ2-1	TGTGCCATCAGTGAGTCCATGGCGACAGGGATAGTTGAGCAGTTCTTC	CAISESMATGIVEQFF
many	TRBV27	NA	TRBJ2-2	TGTGCCAGCAGTTTAGCGGCACCTTCGAACACCGGGGAGCTGTTTTTT	CASSLAAPSNTGELFF
many	TRBV5-1	NA	TRBJ2-5	TGCGCCAGCAGCTTGGGAGTACTTAGGCCTCAAGAGACCCAGTACTTC	CASSLGVLRPQETQYF
many	TRBV5-4	TRBD1	TRBJ2-4	TGTGCCAGCAGCACAGGGGTCGAAAACATTCAGTACTTC	CASSTGVENIQYF
NA	TRBV5-1	NA	TRBJ2-5	TGCGCCAGCAGCTTCACAAGTTCCCAAGAGACCCAGTACTTC	CASSFTSSQETQYF
many	TRBV5-1	NA	TRBJ1-1	TGCGCCAGCAGCGCCACACCCAGCACTGAAGCTTTCTTT	CASSATPSTEAFF
many	TRBV12-3/TRBV12-4	NA	TRBJ2-1	TGTGCCAGCAGTCCCCATCCCGTCCCCAATGAGCAGTTCTTC	CASSPHPVPNEQFF
many	TRBV6-2/TRBV6-3	NA	TRBJ2-3	TGTGCCAGCAGCTTCGGGGACCCTTTACTCTATACGCAGTATTTT	CASSFGDPLLYTQYF
many	TRBV6-5	NA	TRBJ1-2	TGTGCCAGCAGTTACTCGACCAGGGGAGGCTACACCTTC	CASSYSTRGGYTF
many	TRBV11-2	NA	TRBJ1-2	TGTGCCAGCAGCTTAGGGAATCAGGGCGTGTCCTATGGCTACACCTTC	CASSLGNQGVSYGYTF
many	TRBV2	NA	TRBJ2-3	TGTGCCAGCCTGGCTCAAGATACGCAGTATTTT	CASLAQDTQYF
NA	TRBV6-8	NA	TRBJ1-1	TGTGCCAGCAGTTACCTTTTCGTGGGGGGCGGCGACACTGAAGCTTTCTTT	CASSYLFVGGGDTEAFF
NA	TRBV12-3/TRBV12-4	TRBD1	TRBJ1-3	TGTGCCAGCAGTTTAGCCACCGGGACAGGGCGTTTCCTGGAAGGAAACACCATATATTTT	CASSLATGTGRFLEGNTIYF
NA	TRBV6-5	NA	TRBJ1-3	TGTGCCAGCAGTTACTCGAGCGGGACAACTGGAAACACCATATATTTT	CASSYSSGTTGNTIYF
many	TRBV3-1	TRBD1	TRBJ2-7	TGTGCCAGCAGCGCTTGGACAGGGGGCTACGAGCAGTACTTC	CASSAWTGGYEQYF
many	TRBV7-2	NA	TRBJ2-1	TGTGCCAGCAGCTCGGGACCTCTTAAGGGGAATGAGCAGTTCTTC	CASSSGPLKGNEQFF
many	TRBV29-1	TRBD1	TRBJ2-3	TGCAGCGTCTACAGGGGGCTGCCAGATACGCAGTATTTT	CSVYRGLPDTQYF